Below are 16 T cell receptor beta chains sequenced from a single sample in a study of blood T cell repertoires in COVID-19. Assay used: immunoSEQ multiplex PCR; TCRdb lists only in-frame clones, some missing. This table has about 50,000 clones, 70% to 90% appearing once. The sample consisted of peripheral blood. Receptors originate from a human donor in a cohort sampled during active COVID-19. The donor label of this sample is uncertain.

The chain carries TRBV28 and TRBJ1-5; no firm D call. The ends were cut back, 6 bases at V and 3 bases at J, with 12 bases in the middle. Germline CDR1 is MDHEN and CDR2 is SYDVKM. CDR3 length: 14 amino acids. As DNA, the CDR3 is TGTGCCAGCAGGTCATACATCGTCAATCAGCCCCAGCATTTT. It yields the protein CASRSYIVNQPQHF. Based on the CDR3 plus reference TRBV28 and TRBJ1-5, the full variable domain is DVKVTQSSRYLVKRTGEKVFLECVQDMDHENMFWYRQDPGLGLRLIYFSYDVKMKEKGDIPEGYSVSREKKERFSLILESASTNQTSMYLCASRSYIVNQPQHFGDGTRLSIL.

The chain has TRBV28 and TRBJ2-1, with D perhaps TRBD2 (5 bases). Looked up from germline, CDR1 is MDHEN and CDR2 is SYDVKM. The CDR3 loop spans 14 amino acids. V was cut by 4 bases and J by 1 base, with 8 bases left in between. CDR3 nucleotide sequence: TGTGCCAGCAGTTCGGGCGGGTCCTACAATGAGCAGTTCTTC. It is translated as CASSSGGSYNEQFF.

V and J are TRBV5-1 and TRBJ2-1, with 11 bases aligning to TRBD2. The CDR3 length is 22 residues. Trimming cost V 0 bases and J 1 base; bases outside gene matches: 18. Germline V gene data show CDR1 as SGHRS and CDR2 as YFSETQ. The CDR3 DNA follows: TGCGCCAGCAGCTTGGGTTATCCAGTGGTCCGACTAGCGGGGATGTCCTACAATGAGCAGTTCTTC. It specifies CASSLGYPVVRLAGMSYNEQFF.

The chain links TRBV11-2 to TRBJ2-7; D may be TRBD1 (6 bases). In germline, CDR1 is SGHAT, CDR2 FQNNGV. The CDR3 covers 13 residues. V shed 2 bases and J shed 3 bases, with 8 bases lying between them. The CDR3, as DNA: TGTGCCAGCAGCTTACAGGGGTACTACGAGCAGTACTTC. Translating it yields CASSLQGYYEQYF. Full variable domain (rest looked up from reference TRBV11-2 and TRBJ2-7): EAGVAQSPRYKIIEKRQSVAFWCNPISGHATLYWYQQILGQGPKLLIQFQNNGVVDDSQLPKDRFSAERLKGVDSTLKIQPAKLEDSAVYLCASSLQGYYEQYFGPGTRLTVT.

CDR3 region: CASSSSTGVRNTEAFF. The CDR3 DNA reads TGTGCCAGTAGTTCCTCGACAGGGGTTCGGAACACTGAAGCTTTCTTT. V gene TRBV19 combines with J gene TRBJ1-1, with 8 bases lining up with TRBD1. This CDR3 contains 16 residues. The germline V gene has CDR1 LNHDA and CDR2 SQIVND (reference sequence). V gave up 5 bases and J gave up 1 base; unmatched junction bases: 9.

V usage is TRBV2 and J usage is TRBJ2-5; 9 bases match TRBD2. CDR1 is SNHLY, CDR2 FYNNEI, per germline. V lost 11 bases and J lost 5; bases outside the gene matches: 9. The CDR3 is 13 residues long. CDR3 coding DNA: TGTGCCTCCGAGCGGGGGGCCGGGGAGACCCAGTACTTC. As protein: CASERGAGETQYF.

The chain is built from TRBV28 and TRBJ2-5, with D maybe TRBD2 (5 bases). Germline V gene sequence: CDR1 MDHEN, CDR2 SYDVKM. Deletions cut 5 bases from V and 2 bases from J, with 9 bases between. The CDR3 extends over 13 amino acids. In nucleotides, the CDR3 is TGTGCCAGCAGTCCCGGGAAGCAAGAGACCCAGTACTTC. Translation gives CASSPGKQETQYF.

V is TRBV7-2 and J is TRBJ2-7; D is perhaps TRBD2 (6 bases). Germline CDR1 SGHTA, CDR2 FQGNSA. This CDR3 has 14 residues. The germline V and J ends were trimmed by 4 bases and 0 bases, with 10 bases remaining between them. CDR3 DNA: TGTGCCAGCAGCTGGACCGGGGGCTCCTACGAGCAGTACTTC. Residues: CASSWTGGSYEQYF. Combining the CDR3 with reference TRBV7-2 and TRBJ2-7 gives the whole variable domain GAGVSQSPSNKVTEKGKDVELRCDPISGHTALYWYRQSLGQGLEFLIYFQGNSAPDKSGLPSDRFSAERTGGSVSTLTIQRTQQEDSAVYLCASSWTGGSYEQYFGPGTRLTVT.

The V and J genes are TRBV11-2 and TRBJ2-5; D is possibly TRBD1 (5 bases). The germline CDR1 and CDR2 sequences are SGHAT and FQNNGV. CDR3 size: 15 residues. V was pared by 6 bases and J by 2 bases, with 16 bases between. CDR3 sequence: CASSSPRAGQETQYF. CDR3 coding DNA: TGTGCCAGCAGTTCCCCCCGGGCAGGGCAAGAGACCCAGTACTTC.

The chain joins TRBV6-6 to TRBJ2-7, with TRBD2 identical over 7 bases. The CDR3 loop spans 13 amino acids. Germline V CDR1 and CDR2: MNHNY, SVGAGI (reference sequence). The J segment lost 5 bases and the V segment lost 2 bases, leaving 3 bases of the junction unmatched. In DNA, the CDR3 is TGTGCCAGCAGTTACGGCACTAGCGACGAGCAGTACTTC. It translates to CASSYGTSDEQYF.

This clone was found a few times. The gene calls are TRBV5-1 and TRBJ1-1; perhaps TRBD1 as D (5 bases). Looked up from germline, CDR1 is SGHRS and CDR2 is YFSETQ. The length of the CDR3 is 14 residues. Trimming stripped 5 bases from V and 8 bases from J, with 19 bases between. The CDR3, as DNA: TGCGCCAGCAGATTGACGGGGGGAGTGGAAGAAGCTTTCTTT. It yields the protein CASRLTGGVEEAFF.

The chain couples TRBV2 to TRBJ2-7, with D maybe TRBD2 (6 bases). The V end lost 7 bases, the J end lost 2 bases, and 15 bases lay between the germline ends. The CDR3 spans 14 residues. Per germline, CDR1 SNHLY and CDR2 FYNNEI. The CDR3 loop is CASKLGAGTYEQYF. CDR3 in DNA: TGTGCCAGCAAACTAGGTGCGGGGACCTACGAGCAGTACTTC.

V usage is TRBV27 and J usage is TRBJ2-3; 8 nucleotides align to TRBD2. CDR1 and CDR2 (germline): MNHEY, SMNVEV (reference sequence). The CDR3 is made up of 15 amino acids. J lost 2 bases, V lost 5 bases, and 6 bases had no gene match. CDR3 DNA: TGTGCCAGCAGTCCTCAGCGGGGGTACACAGATACGCAGTATTTT. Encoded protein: CASSPQRGYTDTQYF.

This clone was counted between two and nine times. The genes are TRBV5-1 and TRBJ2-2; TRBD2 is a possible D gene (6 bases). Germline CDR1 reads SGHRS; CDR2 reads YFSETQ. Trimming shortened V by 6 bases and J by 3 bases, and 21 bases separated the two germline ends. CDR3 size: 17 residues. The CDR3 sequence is CASTRVAGRGDTGELFF. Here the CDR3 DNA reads TGCGCCAGCACCCGGGTGGCAGGGCGCGGGGACACCGGGGAGCTGTTTTTT.

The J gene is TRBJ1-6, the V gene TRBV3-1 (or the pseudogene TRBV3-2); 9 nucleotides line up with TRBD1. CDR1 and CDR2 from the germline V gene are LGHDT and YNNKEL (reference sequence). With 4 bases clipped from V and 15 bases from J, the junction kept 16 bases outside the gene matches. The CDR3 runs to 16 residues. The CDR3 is CASSLPTGTGSGNLHF. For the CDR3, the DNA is TGTGCCAGCAGCCTACCTACCGGGACAGGGAGCGGAAACCTCCACTTT.

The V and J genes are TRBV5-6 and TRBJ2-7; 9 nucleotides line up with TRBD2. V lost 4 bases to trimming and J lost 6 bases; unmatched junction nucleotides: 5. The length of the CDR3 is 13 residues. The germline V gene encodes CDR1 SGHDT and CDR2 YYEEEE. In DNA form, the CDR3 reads TGTGCCAGCAGCCGCGGGAGGGTAAGCGAGCAGTACTTC. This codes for CASSRGRVSEQYF.